This passage covers 13 T cell receptor beta chains from one sample sequenced in a study of T cell responses to AZD1222 COVID-19 vaccine (dated by TCRdb to the early 2020s). The library was made by the immunoSEQ multiplex PCR assay. The immuneACCESS repertoire file appears here via TCRdb, limited to in-frame rearrangements. These files lack a portion of the clones; in checked studies, under half of the deficit traces to unresolved V genes, and the cause of the others is not known. The sample table holds 100,000 to 150,000 clones, of which roughly 90% were seen once. The leading ten clones occupy about 1.1% of the sample. This specimen's time point label, interpreted: about 28 days (+/-7) after the second vaccine dose. The sequencing used peripheral blood, collected 28 days after the second AZD1222 dose. The receptors come from an adult who received the AZD1222 COVID-19 vaccine.

The chain employs TRBV30 and TRBJ1-4, with D perhaps TRBD1 (6 bases). Germline CDR1 and CDR2: GTSNPN and SVGIG (reference sequence). The CDR3 loop spans 16 amino acids. V was clipped by 2 bases and J by 2 bases, with 15 bases between them. The CDR3 bases are TGTGCCTGGAGTCCTGAGGGGGGCTGGACTAATGAAAAACTGTTTTTT. Its translation: CAWSPEGGWTNEKLFF.

The rearrangement joins TRBV7-2 to TRBJ2-2, with D unresolved. The CDR3 is made up of 11 amino acids. V was cut by 0 bases and J by 7 bases, with 0 bases left in between. CDR1 and CDR2 (germline): SGHTA, FQGNSA. CDR3 amino acids: CASSLAGELFF. The CDR3 region has the DNA TGTGCCAGCAGCTTAGCCGGGGAGCTGTTTTTT.

The genes are TRBV2 and TRBJ1-6; tentatively, D is TRBD1 (6 bases). V dropped 8 bases and J dropped 9 bases, with 17 bases sitting between them. The CDR3 is 14 residues long. Germline V CDR1 and CDR2: SNHLY, FYNNEI. This chain's CDR3 is CASDVGQQISPLHF. The CDR3 nucleotides are TGTGCCAGCGACGTCGGACAGCAAATTTCACCCCTCCACTTT.

The rearrangement joins TRBV18 to TRBJ2-7, with TRBD1 identical over 7 bases. The V and J ends lost 3 bases and 5 bases, in that order; junction bases with no gene match: 7. The V gene's germline CDR1 is KGHSH and CDR2 LQKENI. There are 14 residues in the CDR3. The CDR3, as DNA: TGTGCCAGCTCACCCCCGACAGGGCTGCACGAGCAGTACTTC. Its protein product is CASSPPTGLHEQYF.

V and J are TRBV15 and TRBJ2-1, with 8 positions matching TRBD2. Germline values: CDR1 LNHNV, CDR2 YYDKDF (reference sequence). The V and J ends lost 1 base and 6 bases, in that order; junction bases with no gene match: 8. CDR3 length: 16 residues. The DNA for the CDR3 is TGTGCCACCAGCAGAGGTCCGGGACTAGTTGGCAATGAGCAGTTCTTC. Encoded protein: CATSRGPGLVGNEQFF.

The chain recombines TRBV12-3 or TRBV12-4 with TRBJ1-5; D gene unclear. The CDR3 is made up of 13 amino acids. V lost 5 bases, J lost 5 bases, and 10 bases lay in between. The CDR3 region has the DNA TGTGCCAGCAGTATTACACCAGATCAGCCCCAGCATTTT. The encoded protein is CASSITPDQPQHF.

There are a few counts of this clone. The chain is built from TRBV7-2 and TRBJ2-1; a possible D gene is TRBD2 (6 bases). This CDR3 spans 16 amino acids. Trimming took off 5 bases at V and 7 bases at J, with 21 bases between the two ends. Germline V gene sequence: CDR1 SGHTA, CDR2 FQGNSA. The CDR3 sequence is CASSPGSGGIRNEQFF. In DNA form, the CDR3 reads TGTGCCAGCAGCCCCGGTAGCGGAGGGATTAGGAATGAGCAGTTCTTC. Supplemented by reference TRBV7-2 and TRBJ2-1, the full variable domain reads GAGVSQSPSNKVTEKGKDVELRCDPISGHTALYWYRQSLGQGLEFLIYFQGNSAPDKSGLPSDRFSAERTGGSVSTLTIQRTQQEDSAVYLCASSPGSGGIRNEQFFGPGTRLTVL.

The V gene is TRBV10-2, the J gene TRBJ1-4; TRBD1 agrees at 9 bases. The junction had 4 bases not matched to a gene; V was cut back by 6 bases and J by 5 bases. In germline, CDR1 is WSHSY, CDR2 SAAADI. This CDR3 spans 14 amino acids. CDR3 residues: CASSQQGANEKLFF. The DNA for the CDR3 is TGCGCCAGCAGCCAACAGGGGGCGAATGAAAAACTGTTTTTT.

The chain links TRBV6-2 or TRBV6-3 to TRBJ1-6; D unresolved. The V and J ends lost 3 bases and 10 bases respectively, with 13 bases between them. This CDR3 has 14 residues. Per the germline V gene, CDR1 is MNHEY and CDR2 is SVGEGT. CDR3 protein: CASSYSGEYSPLHF. The CDR3, as DNA: TGTGCCAGCAGTTATTCCGGGGAGTACTCACCCCTCCACTTT.

The chain employs TRBV2 and TRBJ2-5, with D uncertain. Germline CDR1 reads SNHLY; CDR2 reads FYNNEI. The CDR3 length is 11 residues. Trimming removed 4 bases at V and 5 bases at J, with 5 bases between. The CDR3 reads CASSGEETQYF. The CDR3 nucleotides are TGTGCCAGCAGTGGCGAGGAGACCCAGTACTTC.

The V and J genes are TRBV6-6 and TRBJ2-3; 13 bases agree with TRBD2. The CDR3 extends over 14 amino acids. The V segment lost 10 bases and the J segment 1 base; nucleotides outside the gene matches: 2. Germline CDR1 is MNHNY and CDR2 is SVGAGI (reference sequence). CDR3 nucleotides: TGTGCCACCGGGACTAGCGGGGGCACAGATACGCAGTATTTT. Residues: CATGTSGGTDTQYF.

The chain carries TRBV7-2 and TRBJ1-2; D remains ambiguous. V was shortened by 4 bases and J by 1 base, with 4 bases between the two germline ends. The germline CDR1 and CDR2 sequences are SGHTA and FQGNSA. CDR3 length: 12 residues. The CDR3 coding sequence is TGTGCCAGCAGCTACAATAACTATGGCTACACCTTC. Amino acid sequence: CASSYNNYGYTF.

The V and J genes are TRBV2 and TRBJ1-1; unclear D gene. Between the trimmed V and J ends, which lost 7 bases and 1 base, there was a span of 10 bases. CDR1 and CDR2 from the germline V gene are SNHLY and FYNNEI. This CDR3 is built from 13 residues. The DNA for the CDR3 is TGTGCCAGCAATATGAGAGGGAACACTGAAGCTTTCTTT. It codes for CASNMRGNTEAFF.